A single sample is the source of the 21 T cell receptor beta chains below, sequenced in a study of shared clonotypes between healthy human individuals. The protocol was immunoSEQ multiplex PCR, while the TCRdb copy is restricted to in-frame clones and leaves out a portion. Seen here are hundreds of thousands of clones, approximately 77% observed once, and the top ten hold more than 10%. Sequencing was carried out using PBMCs. The receptors derive from a woman between 35 and 50 years old in good health. Some clones in this sample may be carry-over from other donors' samples.

CDR3 sequence reads: CASSFLAGRSLGNYEQYF. The CDR3, as DNA: TGTGCCAGCAGCTTTTTAGCGGGACGAAGCCTAGGGAACTACGAGCAGTACTTC. V is TRBV7-1 and J is TRBJ2-7, with 8 bases identical to TRBD2. TRBV7-1 counts as an open reading frame of uncertain function. This CDR3 region has 18 residues. The V segment lost 4 bases and the J segment 3 bases; nucleotides outside the gene matches: 17.

The sample holds one count of this clone. The chain couples TRBV29-1 to TRBJ2-7; TRBD1 is a possible D gene (6 bases). Germline lookup yields CDR1 SQVTM and CDR2 ANQGSEA. This CDR3 contains 13 residues. V dropped 4 bases and J dropped 3 bases, with 13 bases sitting between them. CDR3 sequence: CSVVQGMGYEQYF. CDR3 in DNA: TGCAGCGTTGTCCAGGGGATGGGCTACGAGCAGTACTTC.

The chain carries TRBV6-1 and TRBJ2-7; D might be TRBD1 (6 bases). From germline, CDR1 is MNHNS and CDR2 SASEGT. The germline V and J ends were trimmed by 0 bases and 0 bases, with 9 bases remaining between them. This CDR3 contains 15 residues. For the CDR3, the DNA is TGTGCCAGCAGTGAAGCGGACAGTGCCTCCTACGAGCAGTACTTC. This codes for CASSEADSASYEQYF.

V gene TRBV4-1 combines with J gene TRBJ2-5, with 10 positions matching TRBD2. Germline values: CDR1 MGHRA, CDR2 YSYEKL. With 1 base clipped from V and 2 bases from J, the junction kept 7 bases outside the gene matches. The CDR3 consists of 17 residues. CDR3 sequence: CASSQALAGEGQETQYF. The CDR3 coding sequence is TGCGCCAGCAGCCAAGCGCTAGCGGGAGAGGGTCAAGAGACCCAGTACTTC.

The chain carries TRBV6-6 and TRBJ2-7; the match to TRBD1 covers 9 bases. CDR3 length: 13 amino acids. CDR1 is MNHNY and CDR2 is SVGAGI in the germline V gene (reference sequence). V was clipped by 9 bases and J by 5 bases; unmatched bases: 8. The CDR3 region has the DNA TGTGCCAGTACCCGGGACAGGGTCAACGAGCAGTACTTC. It is translated as CASTRDRVNEQYF.

The rearrangement joins TRBV7-8 to TRBJ1-2; tentatively, D is TRBD1 (6 bases). The CDR3 extends over 15 amino acids. V shed 0 bases and J shed 4 bases, with 12 bases lying between them. The germline gives CDR1 SGHVS, CDR2 FQNEAQ. The CDR3 is CASSLALTGGYGYTF. CDR3 bases: TGTGCCAGCAGCTTAGCGCTGACAGGAGGCTATGGCTACACCTTC.

As for this clone: Given a much more abundant clone one base away, this may be a read error. Other nucleotide sequences from this sample produce the same CDR3. This sequence joins TRBV11-2 and TRBJ1-1, with 7 nucleotides matching TRBD1. The J segment lost 6 bases and the V segment lost 5 bases, leaving 9 bases of the junction unmatched. Germline assignment: CDR1 SGHAT and CDR2 FQNNGV. The CDR3 covers 14 residues. DNA of the CDR3: TGTGCCAGCAGCCCAGGGGGAGGGGTGGCTGAAGCTTTCTTT. Amino acid sequence: CASSPGGGVAEAFF.

Note on this clone: A read error likely explains this, since a far larger clone differs by one base. This chain joins TRBV12-5 and TRBJ2-5, with TRBD2 matching 9 bases. CDR3 size: 16 residues. From germline, CDR1 is LGHNT and CDR2 FRNRAP. CDR3 DNA sequence: TGTGCTAGTGGTTTGGTATTAGCGGGAGTAGGTGAGACCCAGCACTTC. As protein: CASGLVLAGVGETQHF.

This chain uses TRBV18 with TRBJ2-7, with 10 nucleotides matching TRBD1. CDR1 is KGHSH and CDR2 is LQKENI in the germline V gene. The V and J ends lost 3 bases and 6 bases, in that order; junction bases with no gene match: 11. This CDR3 has 16 residues. The CDR3 DNA reads as TGTGCCAGCTCACCGGTCCGGGGACAGGGGAGAGTCGAGCAGTACTTC. It yields the protein CASSPVRGQGRVEQYF.

This clone was recorded a few times. The CDR3 coding sequence is TGTGCCAGCAGTCCCCGACTAGATCCGCCCTACGAGCAGTACTTC. Translation gives CASSPRLDPPYEQYF. The chain links TRBV6-1 to TRBJ2-5; the D gene is possibly TRBD2 (6 bases). The J call may be incorrect, as the DNA end agrees better with TRBJ2-7. The germline V gene has CDR1 MNHNS and CDR2 SASEGT. The CDR3 totals 15 residues.

The V and J genes are TRBV7-2 and TRBJ2-7, with D unresolved. The CDR3 contains 14 residues. Trimming cost V 4 bases and J 3 bases, with 13 bases left between them. Germline CDR1 is SGHTA and CDR2 is FQGNSA. The CDR3 DNA sequence: TGTGCCAGCAGCTCCCTGGCCGCAGTCTACGAGCAGTACTTC. Protein sequence: CASSSLAAVYEQYF. Using reference TRBV7-2 and TRBJ2-7 for the parts outside the CDR3, the full variable domain is GAGVSQSPSNKVTEKGKDVELRCDPISGHTALYWYRQSLGQGLEFLIYFQGNSAPDKSGLPSDRFSAERTGGSVSTLTIQRTQQEDSAVYLCASSSLAAVYEQYFGPGTRLTVT.

J is TRBJ2-2 and V is TRBV7-2; D is possibly TRBD2 (6 bases). The germline V and J ends were trimmed by 5 bases and 3 bases, with 16 bases remaining between them. The germline gives CDR1 SGHTA, CDR2 FQGNSA. The CDR3 has 16 residues. Written as DNA, the CDR3 is TGTGCCAGCAGCCCAACAGGAGGACTACACACCGGGGAGCTGTTTTTT. It encodes CASSPTGGLHTGELFF.

The chain is built from TRBV11-3 and TRBJ1-1; TRBD1 might be the D (5 bases). This CDR3 is built from 17 residues. Germline CDR1 is SGHNT and CDR2 is YENEEA. The V and J ends lost 8 bases and 0 bases respectively, with 22 bases between them. CDR3 nucleotides: TGTGCCAGCGTGGTTTCGTTTAGGACAAGCATGAACACTGAAGCTTTCTTT. This translates into CASVVSFRTSMNTEAFF.

This clone was counted once. The rearrangement links TRBV28 to TRBJ2-7; D is perhaps TRBD1 or TRBD2 (7 bases each). V lost 5 bases, J lost 0 bases, and 20 bases lay in between. Germline CDR1 and CDR2: MDHEN and SYDVKM. This CDR3 spans 17 amino acids. The CDR3 is CASSQGGVRQFSYEQYF. CDR3 nucleotide sequence: TGTGCCAGCAGTCAGGGGGGGGTGAGGCAGTTCTCCTACGAGCAGTACTTC. Full variable domain (remainder filled in from reference TRBV28 and TRBJ2-7): DVKVTQSSRYLVKRTGEKVFLECVQDMDHENMFWYRQDPGLGLRLIYFSYDVKMKEKGDIPEGYSVSREKKERFSLILESASTNQTSMYLCASSQGGVRQFSYEQYFGPGTRLTVT.

The chain joins TRBV18 to TRBJ2-2; D remains unclear. Looked up from germline, CDR1 is KGHSH and CDR2 is LQKENI. The CDR3 is 13 amino acids. Trimming cost V 4 bases and J 9 bases, with 12 bases left between them. The CDR3 region is CASSQGERRELFF. The DNA for the CDR3 is TGTGCCAGCTCACAGGGCGAAAGGAGGGAGCTGTTTTTT.

This clone was seen only a few times. V and J are TRBV4-3 and TRBJ2-7; D gene uncertain. CDR3 size: 15 residues. Germline V lookup: CDR1 LGHNA, CDR2 YSLEER. Trimming removed 0 bases from V and 5 bases from J, with 14 bases in between. CDR3 region: CASSQEAGHGDEQYF. The CDR3 coding sequence is TGCGCCAGCAGCCAAGAAGCAGGTCATGGGGACGAGCAGTACTTC.

The chain carries TRBV9 and TRBJ1-1, with D possibly matching TRBD1 (5 bases). The CDR3 covers 14 residues. V was clipped by 3 bases and J by 7 bases, with 16 bases between them. CDR1 is SGDLS and CDR2 is YYNGEE in the germline V gene. DNA for the CDR3: TGTGCCAGCAGCGGAGCTACCTCGGGGGTTGAAGCTTTCTTT. This translates into CASSGATSGVEAFF.

As for this clone: Since a far larger clone is one base different, this is likely a read error. V is TRBV4-2 and J is TRBJ1-1, with D perhaps matching TRBD1 (6 bases). This CDR3 spans 16 amino acids. CDR1 and CDR2 (germline): LGHNA, YNFKEQ. Trimming stripped 1 base from V and 3 bases from J, with 15 bases between. The CDR3 sequence: CASSQGDTHTDTEAFF. CDR3 coding DNA: TGTGCCAGCAGCCAAGGGGACACTCACACCGACACTGAAGCTTTCTTT.

This clone was counted only a few times. The CDR3: CATSGGQGKQPQHF. As DNA, the CDR3 is TGTGCCACCTCAGGTGGACAGGGGAAGCAGCCCCAGCATTTT. The rearrangement uses TRBV19 and TRBJ1-5, with 9 positions matching TRBD1. In germline, CDR1 is LNHDA, CDR2 SQIVND (reference sequence). Losses at the gene ends were 10 bases for V and 7 bases for J; bases not matched to a gene: 11. The CDR3 totals 14 residues.

The chain joins TRBV9 to TRBJ1-5; a weak D match, TRBD1 (5 bases). This CDR3 has 15 residues. Germline loops: CDR1 SGDLS, CDR2 YYNGEE. Between the trimmed V and J ends, which lost 4 bases and 3 bases, there was a span of 14 bases. The CDR3, as DNA: TGTGCCAGCAGCTTCCGGGACCGGCACAATCAGCCCCAGCATTTT. The encoded protein is CASSFRDRHNQPQHF.

The chain uses TRBV28 and TRBJ2-5, with D tentatively TRBD1 (5 bases). Germline V CDR1 and CDR2: MDHEN, SYDVKM. The CDR3 is 14 amino acids. V was pared by 5 bases and J by 1 base, with 11 bases between. The CDR3 nucleotides are TGTGCCAGCAGTACAGGACGCGTCCAAGAGACCCAGTACTTC. Its translation is CASSTGRVQETQYF.